This is a list of T cell receptor beta chains from one sample in a study of cytotoxic CD8 clonotypes in ibrutinib-treated CLL. Assay used: immunoSEQ multiplex PCR; TCRdb lists only in-frame clones, some missing. The sample has tens of thousands of clones, around 60% seen once. Sequenced here: PBMCs, sampled after 24 months of ibrutinib treatment. All receptors derive from a human donor with chronic lymphocytic leukemia. Both conserved end residues are part of each CDR3. The D gene is left open where the match is weak. For some rows the clone size is stated as once, few or many, or as a class when expanded; others skip it.

J gene: TRBJ2-7; clone size: .; D gene: TRBD2; V gene: TRBV5-1; CDR3 DNA: TGCGCCAGCAGCTCGTGGACGCTAGCGGGCCCCTACGAGCAGTACTTC; CDR3 protein: CASSSWTLAGPYEQYF
J gene: TRBJ2-6; clone size: .; D gene: .; V gene: TRBV27; CDR3 DNA: TGTGCCAGCAGTTTTAGGGGGACTCGACTCTCCGGGGCCAACGTCCTGACTTTC; CDR3 protein: CASSFRGTRLSGANVLTF
J gene: TRBJ1-5; clone size: many; D gene: .; V gene: TRBV19; CDR3 DNA: TGTGCCAGTATCAATGGGGGGGTTAGCAATCAGCCCCAGCATTTT; CDR3 protein: CASINGGVSNQPQHF
J gene: TRBJ2-2; clone size: many; D gene: .; V gene: TRBV6-6; CDR3 DNA: TGTGCCAGCAGTTACTCGGGTGGAGGGGAGCTGTTTTTT; CDR3 protein: CASSYSGGGELFF
J gene: TRBJ2-3; clone size: .; D gene: .; V gene: TRBV6-5; CDR3 DNA: TGTGCCAGCAGTGAGAGACAGACGCAGTATTTT; CDR3 protein: CASSERQTQYF
J gene: TRBJ2-3; clone size: many; D gene: TRBD2; V gene: TRBV15; CDR3 DNA: TGTGCCACCAGCAGAGATGGCCTAGCGGGACCCCCCGATACGCAGTATTTT; CDR3 protein: CATSRDGLAGPPDTQYF
J gene: TRBJ2-3; clone size: .; D gene: TRBD2; V gene: TRBV5-6; CDR3 DNA: TGTGCCAGTACGCACCGGACTAGCGGGAGACCAGATACGCAGTATTTT; CDR3 protein: CASTHRTSGRPDTQYF
J gene: TRBJ1-3; clone size: .; D gene: .; V gene: TRBV5-1; CDR3 DNA: TGCGCCAGCAGCCCGACCGGGGGGAGCTCTGGAAACACCATATATTTT; CDR3 protein: CASSPTGGSSGNTIYF
J gene: TRBJ1-2; clone size: few; D gene: TRBD1; V gene: TRBV18; CDR3 DNA: TGTGCCAGCTCACCAGCGGGACAGGGGGTTGGCTACACCTTC; CDR3 protein: CASSPAGQGVGYTF
J gene: TRBJ1-5; clone size: .; D gene: .; V gene: TRBV2; CDR3 DNA: TGTGCCAGTACCCGACCGCTACCCGGGGAGCCCCAGCATTTT; CDR3 protein: CASTRPLPGEPQHF
J gene: TRBJ1-2; clone size: .; D gene: .; V gene: TRBV6-5; CDR3 DNA: TGTGCCAGCAGTTCTCGGGACGGTAGAGGCTACACCTTC; CDR3 protein: CASSSRDGRGYTF
J gene: TRBJ1-5; clone size: many; D gene: .; V gene: TRBV18; CDR3 DNA: TGTGCCAGCTCACTCAGGAGTAATCAGCCCCAGCATTTT; CDR3 protein: CASSLRSNQPQHF
J gene: TRBJ2-5; clone size: .; D gene: .; V gene: TRBV30; CDR3 DNA: TGTGCCTGGAGTGTAAGGGGCCCAGGGGAGACCCAGTACTTC; CDR3 protein: CAWSVRGPGETQYF
J gene: TRBJ1-1; clone size: .; D gene: .; V gene: TRBV18; CDR3 DNA: TGTGCCAGCTCACCTATACAGAACACTGAAGCTTTCTTT; CDR3 protein: CASSPIQNTEAFF
J gene: TRBJ2-3; clone size: few; D gene: TRBD2; V gene: TRBV6-6; CDR3 DNA: TGTGCCAGCAGTTCCAGACTAGCGGGGGGCACAGATACGCAGTATTTT; CDR3 protein: CASSSRLAGGTDTQYF
J gene: TRBJ2-7; clone size: once; D gene: .; V gene: TRBV6-1; CDR3 DNA: TGTGCCATCAGTGAGCCACGACAGCCCTATACCTACGAGCAGTACTTC; CDR3 protein: CAISEPRQPYTYEQYF
J gene: TRBJ2-1; clone size: .; D gene: TRBD2; V gene: TRBV19; CDR3 DNA: TGTGCCAGTAGTACGCGAGCGGGGGCGGGGAATGAGCAGTTCTTC; CDR3 protein: CASSTRAGAGNEQFF
J gene: TRBJ1-1; clone size: .; D gene: TRBD1; V gene: TRBV28; CDR3 DNA: TGTGCCAGCAGTGACCGGACAGGGTGGAACACTGAAGCTTTCTTT; CDR3 protein: CASSDRTGWNTEAFF
J gene: TRBJ2-5; clone size: .; D gene: TRBD2; V gene: TRBV14; CDR3 DNA: TGTGCCAGCAGCCAAGAGGGGAGGGGTACGTTCTACGAGACCCAGTACTTC; CDR3 protein: CASSQEGRGTFYETQYF
J gene: TRBJ2-1; clone size: .; D gene: .; V gene: TRBV30; CDR3 DNA: TGTGCCTGGAGTGGTCATGTCAATGAGCAGTTCTTC; CDR3 protein: CAWSGHVNEQFF
J gene: TRBJ2-1; clone size: .; D gene: TRBD1; V gene: TRBV14; CDR3 DNA: TGTGCCAGCAGCCAAGATCGACTGACAGGGCCTAGAAGTCACAATGAGCAGTTCTTC; CDR3 protein: CASSQDRLTGPRSHNEQFF
J gene: TRBJ2-1; clone size: few; D gene: .; V gene: TRBV27; CDR3 DNA: TGTGCCAGCAGTTATTACCAGGGGGGCAATGAGCAGTTCTTC; CDR3 protein: CASSYYQGGNEQFF
J gene: TRBJ2-1; clone size: few; D gene: .; V gene: TRBV30; CDR3 DNA: TGTGCCTGGGTCCCGGGCGCTAGCAATGAGCAGTTCTTC; CDR3 protein: CAWVPGASNEQFF
J gene: TRBJ2-3; clone size: few; D gene: .; V gene: TRBV5-6; CDR3 DNA: TGTGCCAGCAGCGAAAGGATAGCTACGCAGTATTTT; CDR3 protein: CASSERIATQYF
J gene: TRBJ2-5; clone size: .; D gene: .; V gene: TRBV2; CDR3 DNA: TGTGCCAGCAGTGAAGGAGATTGGGCTGAAGAGACCCAGTACTTC; CDR3 protein: CASSEGDWAEETQYF
J gene: TRBJ2-2; clone size: few; D gene: TRBD2; V gene: TRBV15; CDR3 DNA: TGTGCCACCAGCAGACCGGGACTAGCGGGGGGGGCGCCCCGCGGGGAGCTGTTTTTT; CDR3 protein: CATSRPGLAGGAPRGELFF
J gene: TRBJ2-5; clone size: few; D gene: .; V gene: TRBV5-1; CDR3 DNA: TGCGCCAGCAGCTTGACAGGGACCCGAGAGACCCAGTACTTC; CDR3 protein: CASSLTGTRETQYF
J gene: TRBJ1-3; clone size: many; D gene: .; V gene: TRBV9; CDR3 DNA: TGTGCCAGCAGCGCTGGGTTCTCTGGAAACACCATATATTTT; CDR3 protein: CASSAGFSGNTIYF
J gene: TRBJ1-2; clone size: .; D gene: .; V gene: TRBV28; CDR3 DNA: TGTGCCAGCGGAACTAATGGCTACACCTTC; CDR3 protein: CASGTNGYTF
J gene: TRBJ1-1; clone size: .; D gene: .; V gene: TRBV15; CDR3 DNA: TGTGCCACCAGCAGAGATCCGGGGGTTGGAGCTTTCTTT; CDR3 protein: CATSRDPGVGAFF
J gene: TRBJ2-4; clone size: few; D gene: .; V gene: TRBV5-1; CDR3 DNA: TGCGCCAGCAGCTTGGTGTCGGGGGCGGAAAACATTCAGTACTTC; CDR3 protein: CASSLVSGAENIQYF
J gene: TRBJ1-6; clone size: once; D gene: .; V gene: TRBV5-4; CDR3 DNA: TGTGCCAGCACCTCACTTTCTCGGGGTAATTCACCCCTCCACTTT; CDR3 protein: CASTSLSRGNSPLHF